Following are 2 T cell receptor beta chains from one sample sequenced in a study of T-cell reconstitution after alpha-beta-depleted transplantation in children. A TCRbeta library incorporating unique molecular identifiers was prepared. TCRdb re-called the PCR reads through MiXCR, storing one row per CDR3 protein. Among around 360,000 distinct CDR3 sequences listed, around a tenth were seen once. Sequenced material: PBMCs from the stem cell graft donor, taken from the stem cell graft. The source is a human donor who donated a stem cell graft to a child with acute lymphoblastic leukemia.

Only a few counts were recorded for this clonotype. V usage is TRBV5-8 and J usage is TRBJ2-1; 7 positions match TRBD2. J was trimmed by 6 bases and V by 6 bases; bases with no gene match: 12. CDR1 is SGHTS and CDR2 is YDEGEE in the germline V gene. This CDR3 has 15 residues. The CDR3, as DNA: TGTGCCAGCACCCTCTTGGGAGGGACCTCCAATGAGCAGTTCTTC. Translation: CASTLLGGTSNEQFF. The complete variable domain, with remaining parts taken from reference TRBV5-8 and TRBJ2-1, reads EAGVTQSPTHLIKTRGQQATLRCSPISGHTSVYWYQQALGLGLQFLLWYDEGEERNRGNFPPRFSGRQFPNYSSELNVNALELEDSALYLCASTLLGGTSNEQFFGPGTRLTVL.

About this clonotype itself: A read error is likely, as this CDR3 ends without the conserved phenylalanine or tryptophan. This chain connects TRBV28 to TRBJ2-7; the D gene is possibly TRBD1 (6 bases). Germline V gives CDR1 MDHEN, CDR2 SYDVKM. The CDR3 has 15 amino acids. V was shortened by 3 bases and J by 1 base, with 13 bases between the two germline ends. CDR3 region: CASSFPTGLSYEQYY. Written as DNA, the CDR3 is TGTGCCAGCAGTTTCCCGACAGGCCTTTCCTACGAGCAGTACTAC.